This is a list of T cell receptor beta chains from one sample in a study of blood T cell repertoires in COVID-19. Clones were read by immunoSEQ multiplex PCR, and TCRdb kept only the in-frame ones, dropping some. The sample carries roughly 90,000 clones, under 85% recorded once. The sample was peripheral blood. The receptors were sampled from a woman older than 75 with COVID-19, enrolled during active disease. The conserved cysteine and the conserved F or W are not part of the CDR3 here. Not every row has a clone size; where given, it reads once, few, many or a size class.

v_gene: TRBV29-1
j_gene: TRBJ1-1
abundance: .
CDR3aa: SGYRGRSTEAF

v_gene: TRBV28
j_gene: TRBJ1-2
abundance: .
CDR3aa: ASSPGDRESGYT

v_gene: TRBV18
j_gene: TRBJ2-7
abundance: .
CDR3aa: ASSPPGSNEQY

v_gene: TRBV2
j_gene: TRBJ1-1
abundance: .
CDR3aa: ASKVDSGILGEAF

v_gene: TRBV28
j_gene: TRBJ2-7
abundance: .
CDR3aa: ASFHVAYEQY

v_gene: TRBV2
j_gene: TRBJ1-1
abundance: .
CDR3aa: ASKAGGTEAF

v_gene: TRBV6-2/TRBV6-3
j_gene: TRBJ2-1
abundance: .
CDR3aa: ASSYPTGSYNEQF

v_gene: TRBV27
j_gene: TRBJ2-1
abundance: .
CDR3aa: ASSLGRGGSYNEQF

v_gene: TRBV29-1
j_gene: TRBJ2-1
abundance: .
CDR3aa: SVGVAAGTEQF

v_gene: TRBV19
j_gene: TRBJ2-2
abundance: .
CDR3aa: ASSSIAKWSGELF

v_gene: TRBV20-1
j_gene: TRBJ1-1
abundance: .
CDR3aa: SASAPSYSNTEAF

v_gene: TRBV12-3/TRBV12-4
j_gene: TRBJ1-2
abundance: .
CDR3aa: ASSIWGEGYT

v_gene: TRBV6-6
j_gene: TRBJ1-5
abundance: .
CDR3aa: ASTPIPTGHNQPQH

v_gene: TRBV2
j_gene: TRBJ1-1
abundance: .
CDR3aa: ASNTGGSIGAF

v_gene: TRBV5-1
j_gene: TRBJ2-7
abundance: once
CDR3aa: ASSLSGRAGEQY

v_gene: TRBV29-1
j_gene: TRBJ2-3
abundance: .
CDR3aa: SGLAATDTQY

v_gene: TRBV7-2
j_gene: TRBJ2-1
abundance: few
CDR3aa: ASSFTPAPGTGGHEQF

v_gene: TRBV10-3
j_gene: TRBJ2-5
abundance: .
CDR3aa: AISDVETQY

v_gene: TRBV27
j_gene: TRBJ2-7
abundance: .
CDR3aa: ASSLQGFREQY

v_gene: TRBV27
j_gene: TRBJ2-2
abundance: .
CDR3aa: ASSLRPAGTGELF

v_gene: TRBV2
j_gene: TRBJ2-7
abundance: few
CDR3aa: ASRDRDDLQY

v_gene: TRBV12-3/TRBV12-4
j_gene: TRBJ2-7
abundance: .
CDR3aa: ASSFGMRQY

v_gene: TRBV3-1/TRBV3-2
j_gene: TRBJ2-2
abundance: few
CDR3aa: ASSQGLDQSAGELF

v_gene: TRBV27
j_gene: TRBJ2-7
abundance: .
CDR3aa: ASSLSLYEQY

v_gene: TRBV19
j_gene: TRBJ2-6
abundance: .
CDR3aa: ASSLGTVIGGANVLT

v_gene: TRBV5-1
j_gene: TRBJ2-3
abundance: .
CDR3aa: ASSRDTSTDTQY

v_gene: TRBV18
j_gene: TRBJ2-3
abundance: .
CDR3aa: ASSPGQIGTDTQY

v_gene: TRBV19
j_gene: TRBJ2-3
abundance: .
CDR3aa: ASSIEKGMAQY

v_gene: TRBV2
j_gene: TRBJ2-7
abundance: .
CDR3aa: ASSEVGASYEQY

v_gene: TRBV10-3
j_gene: TRBJ2-5
abundance: .
CDR3aa: AISESSSGRGETQY

v_gene: TRBV29-1
j_gene: TRBJ1-3
abundance: .
CDR3aa: SVVKGPGNTIY

v_gene: TRBV3-1/TRBV3-2
j_gene: TRBJ1-1
abundance: .
CDR3aa: ASSPGHLNTEAF

v_gene: TRBV20-1
j_gene: TRBJ1-6
abundance: .
CDR3aa: SASGTLLSPLH

v_gene: TRBV12-3/TRBV12-4
j_gene: TRBJ1-5
abundance: .
CDR3aa: ASSLGGSGPQH

v_gene: TRBV5-1
j_gene: TRBJ2-7
abundance: once
CDR3aa: ASRVTSGAYEQY

v_gene: TRBV4-1
j_gene: TRBJ2-7
abundance: few
CDR3aa: ASSQATARYEQY

v_gene: TRBV27
j_gene: TRBJ1-4
abundance: .
CDR3aa: ASSTDRGTELF

v_gene: TRBV11-3
j_gene: TRBJ2-2
abundance: .
CDR3aa: ASSGETGTGELF

v_gene: TRBV19
j_gene: TRBJ1-5
abundance: .
CDR3aa: ASSIGRVQPQH

v_gene: TRBV19
j_gene: TRBJ2-7
abundance: .
CDR3aa: ASSIAATSGSHEQY

v_gene: TRBV11-2
j_gene: TRBJ2-7
abundance: .
CDR3aa: ASSLGLATYEQY

v_gene: TRBV23-1
j_gene: TRBJ2-1
abundance: once
CDR3aa: ASSQLSRDRARRRIYNEQF

v_gene: TRBV12-5
j_gene: TRBJ2-2
abundance: .
CDR3aa: ASGLRGGKDTGELF

v_gene: TRBV25-1
j_gene: TRBJ2-7
abundance: .
CDR3aa: ASSEYGTGLCYEQY

v_gene: TRBV19
j_gene: TRBJ1-2
abundance: .
CDR3aa: ASSIVTTGPGYGYT

v_gene: TRBV7-9
j_gene: TRBJ2-7
abundance: .
CDR3aa: ASRAPWGTPGQTYEQY

v_gene: TRBV1
j_gene: TRBJ2-6
abundance: .
CDR3aa: TSSLEGRGANVLT

v_gene: TRBV3-1/TRBV3-2
j_gene: TRBJ2-1
abundance: .
CDR3aa: ASSRSFGASGTYNEQF

v_gene: TRBV4-2
j_gene: TRBJ1-2
abundance: .
CDR3aa: ASSQHRGIANYGYT

v_gene: TRBV18
j_gene: TRBJ2-1
abundance: .
CDR3aa: ASSQSGTSSYNEQF

v_gene: TRBV2
j_gene: TRBJ2-3
abundance: few
CDR3aa: ASSGQGADTQY

v_gene: TRBV10-3
j_gene: TRBJ2-1
abundance: few
CDR3aa: AISGDFYNEQF